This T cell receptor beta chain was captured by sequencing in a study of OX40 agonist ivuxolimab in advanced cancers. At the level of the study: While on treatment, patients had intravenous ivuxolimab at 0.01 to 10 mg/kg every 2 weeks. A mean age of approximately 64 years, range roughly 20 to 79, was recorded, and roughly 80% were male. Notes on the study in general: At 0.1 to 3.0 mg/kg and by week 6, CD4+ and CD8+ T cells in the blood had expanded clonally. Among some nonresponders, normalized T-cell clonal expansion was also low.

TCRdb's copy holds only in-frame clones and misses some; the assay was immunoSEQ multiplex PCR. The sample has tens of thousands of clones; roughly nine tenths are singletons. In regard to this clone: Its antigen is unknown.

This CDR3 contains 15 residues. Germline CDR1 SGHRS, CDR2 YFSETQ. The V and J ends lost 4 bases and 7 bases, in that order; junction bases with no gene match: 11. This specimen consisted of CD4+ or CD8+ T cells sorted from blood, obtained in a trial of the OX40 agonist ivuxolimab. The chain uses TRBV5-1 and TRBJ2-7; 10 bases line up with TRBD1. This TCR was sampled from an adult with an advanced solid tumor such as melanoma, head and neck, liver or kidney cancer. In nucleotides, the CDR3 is TGCGCCAGCAGCGCCACCGGGACAGGGGCGGGGGAGCAGTACTTC. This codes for CASSATGTGAGEQYF.